This TCR beta chain was recorded in a study of post-analysis software for immune sequencing data. Study-wide points: Analysis by F measure revealed that same-batch samples clustered strongly together. Patients carried four or five TRBV segments more frequently than controls did, and TRBV5-6, TRBV5-1 and TRBV20-1 were among them. When compared against controls, multiple sclerosis patients showed significantly lower normalized Chao1 diversity.

cDNA libraries for TCR beta contained unique molecular identifiers. TCRdb analysed the PCR reads with MiXCR anew, one entry per CDR3 protein. This table has hundreds of thousands of distinct CDR3 sequences, 25% to 30% appearing once. This clonotype was observed a few times. What it recognizes is unknown. The ends were cut back, 3 bases at V and 8 bases at J, with 19 bases in the middle. The CDR3 spans 15 residues. Germline V CDR1 and CDR2: DFQATT, SNEGSKA (reference sequence). Sample: blood. This chain links TRBV20-1 with TRBJ1-4, with D perhaps matching TRBD1 (6 bases). The TCR originated in a girl aged 10 to 17 with multiple sclerosis. In DNA, the CDR3 is TGCAGTGCTAGCCGAGGGGGGGCCGGTCTAGAAAAACTGTTTTTT. This gives the protein CSASRGGAGLEKLFF.